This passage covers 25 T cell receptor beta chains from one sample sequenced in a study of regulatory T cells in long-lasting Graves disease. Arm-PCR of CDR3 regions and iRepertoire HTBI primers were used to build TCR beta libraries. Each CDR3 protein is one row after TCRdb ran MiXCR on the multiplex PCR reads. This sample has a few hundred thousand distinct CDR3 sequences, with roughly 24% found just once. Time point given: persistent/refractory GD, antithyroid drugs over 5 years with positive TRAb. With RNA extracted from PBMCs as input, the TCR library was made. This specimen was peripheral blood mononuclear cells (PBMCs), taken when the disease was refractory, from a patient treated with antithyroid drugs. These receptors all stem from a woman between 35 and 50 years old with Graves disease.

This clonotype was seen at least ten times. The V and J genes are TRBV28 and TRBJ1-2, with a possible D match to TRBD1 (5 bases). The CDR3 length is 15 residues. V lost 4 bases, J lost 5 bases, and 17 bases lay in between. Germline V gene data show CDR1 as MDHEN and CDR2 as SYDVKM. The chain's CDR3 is CASSYPFLGVYGYTF. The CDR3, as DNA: TGTGCCAGCAGTTACCCCTTTCTGGGGGTTTATGGCTACACCTTC.

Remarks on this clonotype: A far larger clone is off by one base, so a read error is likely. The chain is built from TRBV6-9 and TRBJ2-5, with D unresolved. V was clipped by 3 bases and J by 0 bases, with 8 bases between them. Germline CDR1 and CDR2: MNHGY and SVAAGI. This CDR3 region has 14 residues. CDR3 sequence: CASSYGQDQETQYF. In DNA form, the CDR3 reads TGTGCCAGCAGTTACGGGCAGGACCAAGAGACCCAGTACTTC.

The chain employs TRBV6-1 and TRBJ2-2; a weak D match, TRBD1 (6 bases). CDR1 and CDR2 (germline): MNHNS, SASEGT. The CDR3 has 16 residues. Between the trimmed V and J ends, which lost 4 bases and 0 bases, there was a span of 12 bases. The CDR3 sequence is CASSAGQFPNTGELFF. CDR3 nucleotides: TGTGCCAGCAGTGCCGGACAGTTCCCGAACACCGGGGAGCTGTTTTTT.

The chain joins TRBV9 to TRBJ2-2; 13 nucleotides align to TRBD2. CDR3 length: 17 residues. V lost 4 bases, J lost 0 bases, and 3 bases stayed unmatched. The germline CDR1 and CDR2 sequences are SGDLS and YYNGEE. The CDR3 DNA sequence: TGTGCCAGCAGCAGGACTAGCGGGAGCGCGAACACCGGGGAGCTGTTTTTT. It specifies CASSRTSGSANTGELFF.

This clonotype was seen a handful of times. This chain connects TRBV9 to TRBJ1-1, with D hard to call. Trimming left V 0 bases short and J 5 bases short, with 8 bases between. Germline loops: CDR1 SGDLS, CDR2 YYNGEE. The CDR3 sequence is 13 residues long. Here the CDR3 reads CASSVAMSTEAFF. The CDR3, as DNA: TGTGCCAGCAGCGTAGCCATGAGTACTGAAGCTTTCTTT.

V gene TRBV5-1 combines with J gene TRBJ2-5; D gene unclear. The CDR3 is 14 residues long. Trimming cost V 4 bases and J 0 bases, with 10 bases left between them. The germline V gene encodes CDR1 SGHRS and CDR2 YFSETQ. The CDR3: CASSRLSYQETQYF. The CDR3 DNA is TGCGCCAGCAGCAGACTCAGTTACCAAGAGACCCAGTACTTC.

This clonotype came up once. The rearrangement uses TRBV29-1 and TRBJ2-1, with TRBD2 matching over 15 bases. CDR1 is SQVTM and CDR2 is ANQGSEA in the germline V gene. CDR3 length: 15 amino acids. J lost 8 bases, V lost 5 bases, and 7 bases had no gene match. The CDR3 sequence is CSVPGLAGGGHEQFF. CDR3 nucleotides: TGCAGCGTTCCCGGACTAGCGGGAGGGGGCCATGAGCAGTTCTTC.

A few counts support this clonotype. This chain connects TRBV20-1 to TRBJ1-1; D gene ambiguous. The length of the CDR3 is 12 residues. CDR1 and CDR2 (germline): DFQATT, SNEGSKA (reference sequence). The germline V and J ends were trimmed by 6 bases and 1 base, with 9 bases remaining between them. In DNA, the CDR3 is TGCAGTGCCGTCCGGGCGAACACTGAAGCTTTCTTT. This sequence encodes CSAVRANTEAFF.

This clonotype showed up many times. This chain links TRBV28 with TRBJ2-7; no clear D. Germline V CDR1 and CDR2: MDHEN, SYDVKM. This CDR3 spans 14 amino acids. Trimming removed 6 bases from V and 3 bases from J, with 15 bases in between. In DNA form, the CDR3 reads TGTGCCAGCAGGTCTTATCGGTCGAACTACGAGCAGTACTTC. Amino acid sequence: CASRSYRSNYEQYF.

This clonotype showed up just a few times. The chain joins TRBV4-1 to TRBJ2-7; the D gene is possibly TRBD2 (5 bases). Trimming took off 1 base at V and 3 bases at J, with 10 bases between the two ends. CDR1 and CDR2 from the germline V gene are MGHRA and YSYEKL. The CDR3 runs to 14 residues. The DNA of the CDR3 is TGCGCCAGCAGCCAAGCCGGTGGGAGCTACGAGCAGTACTTC. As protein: CASSQAGGSYEQYF.

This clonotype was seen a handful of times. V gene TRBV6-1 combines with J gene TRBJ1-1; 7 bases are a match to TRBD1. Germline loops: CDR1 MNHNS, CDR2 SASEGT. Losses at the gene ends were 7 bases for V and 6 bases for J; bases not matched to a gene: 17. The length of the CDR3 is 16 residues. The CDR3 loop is CASNDRDGLFRAEAFF. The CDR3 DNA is TGTGCCAGCAATGACAGGGACGGTCTCTTTAGGGCTGAAGCTTTCTTT.

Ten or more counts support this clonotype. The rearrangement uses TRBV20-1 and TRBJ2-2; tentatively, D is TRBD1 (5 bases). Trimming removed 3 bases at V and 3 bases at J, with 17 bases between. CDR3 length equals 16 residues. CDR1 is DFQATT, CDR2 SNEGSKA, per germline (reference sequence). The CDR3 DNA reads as TGCAGTGCTAGGGGCCCTAGGGGTAGTGACACCGGGGAGCTGTTTTTT. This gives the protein CSARGPRGSDTGELFF.

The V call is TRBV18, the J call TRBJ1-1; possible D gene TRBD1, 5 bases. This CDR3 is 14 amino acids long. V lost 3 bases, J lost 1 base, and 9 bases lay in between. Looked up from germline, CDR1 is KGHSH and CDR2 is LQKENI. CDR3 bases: TGTGCCAGCTCACCTTGGACACAGAACACTGAAGCTTTCTTT. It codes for CASSPWTQNTEAFF.

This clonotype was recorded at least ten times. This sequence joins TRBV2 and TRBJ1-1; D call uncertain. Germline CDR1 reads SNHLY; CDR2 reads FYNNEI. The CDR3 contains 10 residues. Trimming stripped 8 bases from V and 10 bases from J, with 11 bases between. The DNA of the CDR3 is TGTGCCAGCGGAGGCGGGAGAGCTTTCTTT. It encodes CASGGGRAFF.

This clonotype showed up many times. As DNA, the CDR3 is TGTGCCAGCAGTCAACTAGTCGAAAGTGAGCAGTTCTTC. Translated, it gives CASSQLVESEQFF. J is TRBJ2-1 and V is TRBV6-1; D is perhaps TRBD2 (5 bases). With 5 bases removed from V and 9 bases from J, the gap between germline ends came to 14 bases. Germline V gives CDR1 MNHNS, CDR2 SASEGT. There are 13 residues in the CDR3.

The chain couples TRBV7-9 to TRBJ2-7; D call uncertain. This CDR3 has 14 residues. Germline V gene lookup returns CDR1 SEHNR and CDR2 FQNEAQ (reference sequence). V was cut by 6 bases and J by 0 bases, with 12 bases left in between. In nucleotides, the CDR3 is TGTGCCAGCAGAGAGACTGAATCCTCCTACGAGCAGTACTTC. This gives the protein CASRETESSYEQYF. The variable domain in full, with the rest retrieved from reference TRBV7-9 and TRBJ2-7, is DTGVSQNPRHKITKRGQNVTFRCDPISEHNRLYWYRQTLGQGPEFLTYFQNEAQLEKSRLLSDRFSAERPKGSFSTLEIQRTEQGDSAMYLCASRETESSYEQYFGPGTRLTVT.

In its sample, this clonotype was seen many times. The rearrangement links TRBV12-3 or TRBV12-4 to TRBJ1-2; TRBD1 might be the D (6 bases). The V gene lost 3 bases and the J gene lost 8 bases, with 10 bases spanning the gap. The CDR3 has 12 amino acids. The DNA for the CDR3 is TGTGCCAGCAGTTTGGGGACACCAGGCTACACCTTC. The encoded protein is CASSLGTPGYTF.

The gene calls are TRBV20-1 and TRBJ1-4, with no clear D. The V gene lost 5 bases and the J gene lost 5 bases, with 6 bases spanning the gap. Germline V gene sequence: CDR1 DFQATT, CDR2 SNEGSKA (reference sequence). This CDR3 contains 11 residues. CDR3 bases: TGCAGTGCTGCCCTGAATGAAAAACTGTTTTTT. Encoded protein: CSAALNEKLFF.

This CDR3 reads CASSGPRDGRNTEAFF. The CDR3 DNA is TGTGCCAGCAGCGGGCCCCGGGACGGGCGGAACACTGAAGCTTTCTTT. The chain links TRBV7-9 to TRBJ1-1; maybe TRBD1 (5 bases). The CDR3 consists of 16 residues. V dropped 5 bases and J dropped 1 base, with 17 bases sitting between them. The germline V gene has CDR1 SEHNR and CDR2 FQNEAQ (reference sequence).

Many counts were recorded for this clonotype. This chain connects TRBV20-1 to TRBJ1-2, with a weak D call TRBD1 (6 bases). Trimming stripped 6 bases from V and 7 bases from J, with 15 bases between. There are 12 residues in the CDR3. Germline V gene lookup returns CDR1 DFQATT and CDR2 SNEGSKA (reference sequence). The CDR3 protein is CSAPRGAGGYTF. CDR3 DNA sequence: TGCAGTGCACCGAGGGGGGCAGGTGGCTACACCTTC.

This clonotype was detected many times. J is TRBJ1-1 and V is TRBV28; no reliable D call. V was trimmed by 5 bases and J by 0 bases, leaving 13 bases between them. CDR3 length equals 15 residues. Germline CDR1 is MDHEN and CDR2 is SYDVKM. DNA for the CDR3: TGTGCCAGCAGTCCGCAACAAGAAATGAACACTGAAGCTTTCTTT. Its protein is CASSPQQEMNTEAFF. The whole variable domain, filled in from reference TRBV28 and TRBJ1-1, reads DVKVTQSSRYLVKRTGEKVFLECVQDMDHENMFWYRQDPGLGLRLIYFSYDVKMKEKGDIPEGYSVSREKKERFSLILESASTNQTSMYLCASSPQQEMNTEAFFGQGTRLTVV.

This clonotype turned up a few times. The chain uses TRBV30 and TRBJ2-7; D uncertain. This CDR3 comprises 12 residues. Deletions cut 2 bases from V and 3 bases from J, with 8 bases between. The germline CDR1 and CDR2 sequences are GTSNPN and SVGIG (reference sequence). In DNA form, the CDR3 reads TGTGCCTGGAGTAACAGTTTCTACGAGCAGTACTTC. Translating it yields CAWSNSFYEQYF.

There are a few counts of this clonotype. This CDR3 is CASSYTQVNTEAFF. CDR3 in DNA: TGTGCCAGCAGCTATACCCAGGTGAACACTGAAGCTTTCTTT. The chain carries TRBV7-9 and TRBJ1-1; D is undetermined. The CDR3 contains 14 residues. Trimming took 4 bases from V and 0 from J, leaving 9 bases between them. CDR1 and CDR2 from the germline V gene are SEHNR and FQNEAQ (reference sequence).

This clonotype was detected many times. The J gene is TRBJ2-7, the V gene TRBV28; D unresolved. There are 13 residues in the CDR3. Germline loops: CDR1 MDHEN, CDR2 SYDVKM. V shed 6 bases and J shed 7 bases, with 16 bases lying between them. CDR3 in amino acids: CASSLLVSGEQYF. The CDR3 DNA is TGTGCCAGCAGCCTACTGGTCTCCGGTGAGCAGTACTTC.

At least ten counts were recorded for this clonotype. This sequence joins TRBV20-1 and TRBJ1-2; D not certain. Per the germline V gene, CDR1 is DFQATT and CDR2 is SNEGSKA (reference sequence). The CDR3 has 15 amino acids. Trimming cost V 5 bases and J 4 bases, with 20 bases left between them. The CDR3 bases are TGCAGTGCTCCCCCCGGCGCAGTTCTCGTCTATGGCTACACCTTC. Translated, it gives CSAPPGAVLVYGYTF.